The rows below give T cell receptor beta chains drawn from one sample of a study of shared clonotypes between healthy human individuals. Generated by immunoSEQ multiplex PCR, the TCRdb table keeps only in-frame clones and is missing some. The data hold approximately 1.4 million clones, with around 98% observed a single time. The material sequenced was naive CD4+ T cells sorted from blood. The receptors were sampled from a man younger than 40 in good health. CDR3s leave out the opening cysteine and the closing phenylalanine or tryptophan.

V	length	J	CDR3
TRBV5-4	12	TRBJ2-7	ASSRSGSYNEQY
TRBV2	13	TRBJ2-3	ASSVGLANIDTQY
TRBV5-1	16	TRBJ2-2	ASSLGRGTSGTTGELF
TRBV30	13	TRBJ2-6	AWMMGSSGANVLT
TRBV19	11	TRBJ1-5	ASSIGKNQPQH
TRBV5-4	13	TRBJ2-2	ASSFQGALGGELF
TRBV5-1	12	TRBJ2-7	ASSLEDIPYEQY
TRBV2	14	TRBJ1-2	ASIRGAHGETYGYT
TRBV9	13	TRBJ2-3	ASSIRTGNTDTQY
TRBV27	11	TRBJ2-1	ATRTLLGDEQF
TRBV7-2	13	TRBJ2-7	ASSLVLDTRVEQY
TRBV28	9	TRBJ1-5	ASSHGQPQH
TRBV6-6	12	TRBJ1-4	ASNLNREGEKLF
TRBV27	13	TRBJ2-7	ASRLGGETSYEQY
TRBV25-1	13	TRBJ2-2	ASSEGRGHTGELF
TRBV7-7	13	TRBJ1-4	ASSLGGTDNEKLF
TRBV20-1	8	TRBJ1-5	SATPRPQH
TRBV5-4	14	TRBJ2-3	ASSTPTGSPTDTQY
TRBV27	13	TRBJ2-7	ASSSLDRPPYEQY
TRBV29-1	11	TRBJ2-1	SDGQGINYEQF
TRBV2	11	TRBJ1-2	ASSEGGSYGYT
TRBV9	13	TRBJ2-1	ASSEKGGTYNEQF
TRBV25-1	12	TRBJ2-5	ASSEDRVRETQY
TRBV28	13	TRBJ1-4	ASSTARQGREKLF
TRBV10-3	14	TRBJ1-3	AISEGDKISGNTIY
TRBV9	13	TRBJ2-1	ASSAKRISYNEQF
TRBV18	17	TRBJ2-1	ASSPPPGLAGVSINEQF
TRBV5-4	13	TRBJ2-7	ASSLASGVAGEQY
TRBV5-5	11	TRBJ2-1	ASSGDRYNEQF
TRBV2	11	TRBJ2-5	ASSSLPAETQY
TRBV19	16	TRBJ1-3	ASSTTLVGGSTRNTIY
TRBV18	15	TRBJ1-1	ASSPAQRGGMNTEAF
TRBV7-9	13	TRBJ2-5	ASSLPSGLKETQY
TRBV19	13	TRBJ2-5	ASSRSRTFQETQY
TRBV14	15	TRBJ2-3	ASSQNPGQGKTDTQY
TRBV7-3	11	TRBJ2-7	ASSLGLADEQY
TRBV6-5	11	TRBJ1-1	ASLTGFGTEAF
TRBV7-3	15	TRBJ2-3	ASSLTPAWENTDTQY
TRBV2	12	TRBJ1-5	ASRETGERQPQH
TRBV5-1	11	TRBJ2-7	ASSLVGGPEQY
TRBV6-5	14	TRBJ1-5	ASSSIWKAHNQPQH
TRBV19	12	TRBJ1-4	ASTSGHLNEKLF
TRBV18	15	TRBJ2-3	ASSRRAGASFTDTQY
TRBV6-6	13	TRBJ2-1	ASSYYRGGGNEQF
TRBV6-6	12	TRBJ2-7	ASSYGEGSYEQY
TRBV7-6	14	TRBJ1-2	ASSNSRTGGGNGYT
TRBV2	9	TRBJ2-2	ASLQTGELF
TRBV6-5	13	TRBJ2-7	ASSYQRTFPYEQY
TRBV5-1	14	TRBJ2-2	ASSFPGTANTGELF
TRBV5-1	14	TRBJ1-2	ASSLTPTAFNYGYT
TRBV2	12	TRBJ2-5	ASRRQGAGETQY
TRBV19	10	TRBJ2-7	ATTGPSYEQY
TRBV11-1	16	TRBJ2-1	ASSLFYPGTSGLNEQF
TRBV29-1	12	TRBJ1-1	SVVGQRVNTEAF
TRBV11-2	17	TRBJ2-1	ASSLVTFKREIVYNEQF
TRBV10-1	13	TRBJ2-6	ASSEWSSGANVLT
TRBV18	10	TRBJ1-1	ASSPLAGGAF
TRBV2	10	TRBJ1-4	ASSDDREKLF